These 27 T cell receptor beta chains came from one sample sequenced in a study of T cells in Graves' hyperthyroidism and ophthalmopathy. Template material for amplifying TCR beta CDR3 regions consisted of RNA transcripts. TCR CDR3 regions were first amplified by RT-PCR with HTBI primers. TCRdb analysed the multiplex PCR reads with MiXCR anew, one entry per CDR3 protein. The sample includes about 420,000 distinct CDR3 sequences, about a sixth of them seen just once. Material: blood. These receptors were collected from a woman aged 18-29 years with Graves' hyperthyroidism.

The CDR3, as DNA: TGCGCCAGCAGCCAAGATCGGGCATTAGCGGGGGGGACCGGGGAGCTGTTTTTT. Translating it yields CASSQDRALAGGTGELFF. The V gene is TRBV4-3, the J gene TRBJ2-2, with 11 bases fitting TRBD2. The CDR3 loop spans 18 amino acids. The ends lost 0 bases at V and 5 bases at J; junction bases unmatched: 8. Per germline, CDR1 LGHNA and CDR2 YSLEER.

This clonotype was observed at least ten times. The CDR3 region is CASSLRDRWFEQYF. Here the CDR3 DNA reads TGTGCCAGCAGTTTAAGGGACAGGTGGTTCGAGCAGTACTTC. This sequence joins TRBV28 and TRBJ2-7; 8 positions match TRBD1. The V and J ends lost 2 bases and 6 bases, in that order; junction bases with no gene match: 6. This CDR3 is built from 14 residues. The germline V gene encodes CDR1 MDHEN and CDR2 SYDVKM.

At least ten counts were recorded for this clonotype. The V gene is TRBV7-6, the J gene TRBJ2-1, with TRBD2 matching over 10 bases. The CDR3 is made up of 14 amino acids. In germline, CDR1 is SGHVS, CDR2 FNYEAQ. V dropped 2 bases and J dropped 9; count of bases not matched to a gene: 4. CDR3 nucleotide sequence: TGTGCCAGCAGCTTACTAGCGGGAGTGGGTGAGCAGTTCTTC. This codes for CASSLLAGVGEQFF.

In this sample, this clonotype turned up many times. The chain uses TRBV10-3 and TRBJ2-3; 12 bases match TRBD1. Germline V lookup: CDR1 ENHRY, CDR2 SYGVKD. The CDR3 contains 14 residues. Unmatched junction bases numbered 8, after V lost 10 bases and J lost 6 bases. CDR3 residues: CATGGTGGLDTQYF. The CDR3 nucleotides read TGTGCCACCGGGGGGACAGGGGGCTTGGATACGCAGTATTTT.

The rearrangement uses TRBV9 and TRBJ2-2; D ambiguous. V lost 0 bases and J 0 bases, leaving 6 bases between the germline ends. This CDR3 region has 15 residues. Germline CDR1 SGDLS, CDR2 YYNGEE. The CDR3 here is CASSVEAANTGELFF. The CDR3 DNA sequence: TGTGCCAGCAGCGTAGAGGCCGCGAACACCGGGGAGCTGTTTTTT. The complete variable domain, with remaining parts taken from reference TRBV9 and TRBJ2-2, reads DSGVTQTPKHLITATGQRVTLRCSPRSGDLSVYWYQQSLDQGLQFLIQYYNGEERAKGNILERFSAQQFPDLHSELNLSSLELGDSALYFCASSVEAANTGELFFGEGSRLTVL.

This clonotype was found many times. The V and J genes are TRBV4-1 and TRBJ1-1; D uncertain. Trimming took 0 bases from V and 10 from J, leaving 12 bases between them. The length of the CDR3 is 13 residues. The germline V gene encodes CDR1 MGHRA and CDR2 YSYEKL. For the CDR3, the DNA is TGCGCCAGCAGCCAAGACGGTCCCCGTGGAGCTTTCTTT. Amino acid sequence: CASSQDGPRGAFF.

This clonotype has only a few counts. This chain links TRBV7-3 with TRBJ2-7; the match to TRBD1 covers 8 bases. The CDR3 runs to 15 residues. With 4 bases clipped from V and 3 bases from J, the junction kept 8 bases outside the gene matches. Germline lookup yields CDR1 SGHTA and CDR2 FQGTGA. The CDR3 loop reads CASSSPETGDYEQYF. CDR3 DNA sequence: TGTGCCAGCAGCTCGCCCGAGACAGGGGACTACGAGCAGTACTTC.

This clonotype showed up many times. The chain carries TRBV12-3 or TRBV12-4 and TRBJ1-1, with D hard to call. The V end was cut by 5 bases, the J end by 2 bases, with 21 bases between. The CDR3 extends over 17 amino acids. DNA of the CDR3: TGTGCCAGCAGTCCCCACCGGGGAGGAGGCCTCAACACTGAAGCTTTCTTT. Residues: CASSPHRGGGLNTEAFF.

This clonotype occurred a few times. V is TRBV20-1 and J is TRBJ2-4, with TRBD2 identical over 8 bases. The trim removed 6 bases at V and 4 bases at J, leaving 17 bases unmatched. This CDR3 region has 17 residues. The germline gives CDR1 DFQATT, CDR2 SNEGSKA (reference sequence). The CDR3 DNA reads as TGCAGTGCCGTGGGACGGGGGGGCGTAGGAGGAAAAAACATTCAGTACTTC. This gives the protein CSAVGRGGVGGKNIQYF.

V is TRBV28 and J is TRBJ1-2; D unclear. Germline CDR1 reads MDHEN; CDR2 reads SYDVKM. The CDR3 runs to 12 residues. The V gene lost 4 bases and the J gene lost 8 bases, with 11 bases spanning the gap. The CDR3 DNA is TGTGCCAGCAGTTCCTCCGAGGTCGGCTACACCTTC. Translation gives CASSSSEVGYTF.

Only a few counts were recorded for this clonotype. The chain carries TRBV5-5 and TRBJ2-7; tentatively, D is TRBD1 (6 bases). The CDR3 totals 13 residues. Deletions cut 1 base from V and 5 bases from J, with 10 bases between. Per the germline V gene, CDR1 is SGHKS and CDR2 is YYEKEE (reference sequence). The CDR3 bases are TGTGCCAGCAGCTTGATGGGGACAAACGAGCAGTACTTC. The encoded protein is CASSLMGTNEQYF.

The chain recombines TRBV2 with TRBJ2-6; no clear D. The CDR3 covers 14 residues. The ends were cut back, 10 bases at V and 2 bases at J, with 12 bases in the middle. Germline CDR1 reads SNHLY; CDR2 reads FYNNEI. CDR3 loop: CAIGSVPGANVLTF. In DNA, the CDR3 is TGTGCCATCGGTTCGGTCCCTGGGGCCAACGTCCTGACTTTC.

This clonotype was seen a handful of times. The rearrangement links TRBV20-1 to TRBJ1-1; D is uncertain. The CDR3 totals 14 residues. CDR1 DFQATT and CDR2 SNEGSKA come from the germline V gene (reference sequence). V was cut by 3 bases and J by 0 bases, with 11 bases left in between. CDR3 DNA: TGCAGTGCTAGCCAGCGACTCTTGAACACTGAAGCTTTCTTT. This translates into CSASQRLLNTEAFF.

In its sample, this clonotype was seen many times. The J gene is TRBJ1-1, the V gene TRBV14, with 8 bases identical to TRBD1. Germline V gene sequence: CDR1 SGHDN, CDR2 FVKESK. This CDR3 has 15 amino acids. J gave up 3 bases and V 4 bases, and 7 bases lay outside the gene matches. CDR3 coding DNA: TGTGCCAGCAGCCTTCGGACAGGGTGGGACACTGAAGCTTTCTTT. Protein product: CASSLRTGWDTEAFF.

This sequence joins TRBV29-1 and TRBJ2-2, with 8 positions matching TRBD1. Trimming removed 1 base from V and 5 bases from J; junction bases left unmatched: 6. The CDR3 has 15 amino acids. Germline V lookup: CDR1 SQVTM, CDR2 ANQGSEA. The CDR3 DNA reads TGCAGCGTTGAAGGGACAGGGACTCCAACCGGGGAGCTGTTTTTT. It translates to CSVEGTGTPTGELFF.

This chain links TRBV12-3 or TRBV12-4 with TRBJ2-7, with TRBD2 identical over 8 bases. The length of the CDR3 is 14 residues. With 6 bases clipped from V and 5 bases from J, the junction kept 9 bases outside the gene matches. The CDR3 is CASSPAGGVNEQYF. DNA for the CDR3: TGTGCCAGCAGCCCGGCGGGGGGAGTCAACGAGCAGTACTTC.

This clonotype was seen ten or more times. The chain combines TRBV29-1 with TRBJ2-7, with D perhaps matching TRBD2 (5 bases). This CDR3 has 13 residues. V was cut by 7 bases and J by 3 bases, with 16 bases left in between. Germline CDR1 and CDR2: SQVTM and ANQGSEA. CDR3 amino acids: CSASAGVDYEQYF. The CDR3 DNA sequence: TGCAGCGCCAGCGCCGGGGTAGACTACGAGCAGTACTTC.

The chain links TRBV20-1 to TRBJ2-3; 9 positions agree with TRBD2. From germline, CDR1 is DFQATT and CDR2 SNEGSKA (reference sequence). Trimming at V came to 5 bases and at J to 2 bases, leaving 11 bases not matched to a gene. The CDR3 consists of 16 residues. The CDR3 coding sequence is TGCAGTGCTGGAGTCATTGCGGGGGGGACCACAGATACGCAGTATTTT. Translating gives CSAGVIAGGTTDTQYF.

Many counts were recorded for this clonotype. This CDR3 reads CASSPRTGSYYGYTF. CDR3 DNA: TGTGCCAGCAGCCCTAGGACGGGTTCTTACTATGGCTACACCTTC. The chain carries TRBV5-4 and TRBJ1-2; D ambiguous. V was cut by 4 bases and J by 3 bases, with 16 bases left in between. The CDR3 contains 15 residues. Germline V lookup: CDR1 SGHNT, CDR2 YYREEE (reference sequence).

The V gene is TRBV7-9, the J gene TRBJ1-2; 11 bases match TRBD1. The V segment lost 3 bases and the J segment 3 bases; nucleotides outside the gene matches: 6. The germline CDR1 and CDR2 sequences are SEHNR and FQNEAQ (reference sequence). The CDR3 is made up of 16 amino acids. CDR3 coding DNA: TGTGCCAGCAGCTTGGGAGGGACAGGGGGTGACTATGGCTACACCTTC. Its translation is CASSLGGTGGDYGYTF.

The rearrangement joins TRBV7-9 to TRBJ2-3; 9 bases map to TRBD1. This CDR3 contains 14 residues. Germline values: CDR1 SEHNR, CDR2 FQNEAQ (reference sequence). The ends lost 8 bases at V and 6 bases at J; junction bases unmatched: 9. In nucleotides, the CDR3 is TGTGCCAGCTTGCCGGGGACAGGGAAGGATACGCAGTATTTT. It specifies CASLPGTGKDTQYF.

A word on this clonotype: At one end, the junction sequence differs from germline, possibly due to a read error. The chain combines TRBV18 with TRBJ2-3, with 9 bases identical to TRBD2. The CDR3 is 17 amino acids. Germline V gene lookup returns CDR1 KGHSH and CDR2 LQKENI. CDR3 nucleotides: TGTGCCAGCTCCCCACCCGGGTCTAGCGGGATGACAGATACGCAGTATTTT. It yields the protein CASSPPGSSGMTDTQYF.

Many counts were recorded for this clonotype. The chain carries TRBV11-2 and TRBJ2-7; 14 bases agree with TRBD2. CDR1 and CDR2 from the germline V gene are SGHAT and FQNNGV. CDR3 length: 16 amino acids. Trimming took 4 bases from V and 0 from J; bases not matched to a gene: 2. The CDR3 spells CASSWGTSGSSYEQYF. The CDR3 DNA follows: TGTGCCAGCAGCTGGGGGACTAGCGGGAGCTCCTACGAGCAGTACTTC.

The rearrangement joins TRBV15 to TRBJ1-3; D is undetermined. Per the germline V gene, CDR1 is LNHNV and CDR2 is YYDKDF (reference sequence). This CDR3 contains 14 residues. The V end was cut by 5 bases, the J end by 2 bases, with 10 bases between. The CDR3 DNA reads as TGTGCCACCAGCCCGGACGACGCTGGAAACACCATATATTTT. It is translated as CATSPDDAGNTIYF.

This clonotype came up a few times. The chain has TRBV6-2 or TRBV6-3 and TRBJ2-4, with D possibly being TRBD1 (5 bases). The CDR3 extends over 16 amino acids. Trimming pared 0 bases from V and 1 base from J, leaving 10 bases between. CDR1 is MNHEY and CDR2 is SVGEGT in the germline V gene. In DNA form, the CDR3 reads TGTGCCAGCAGTTACTCGGGGCCTACTGCCAAAAACATTCAGTACTTC. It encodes CASSYSGPTAKNIQYF.

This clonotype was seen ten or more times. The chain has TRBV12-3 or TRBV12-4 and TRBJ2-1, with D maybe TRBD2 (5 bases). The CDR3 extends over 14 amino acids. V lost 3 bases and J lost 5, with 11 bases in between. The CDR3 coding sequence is TGTGCCAGCAGTTTTTCCCTAGCTCACAATGAGCAGTTCTTC. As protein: CASSFSLAHNEQFF.

The CDR3 bases are TGTGCCAGCAGTTTATTAGGGAGTTACAATCAGCCCCAGCATTTT. It yields the protein CASSLLGSYNQPQHF. The rearrangement joins TRBV28 to TRBJ1-5; no clear D gene. V shed 1 base and J shed 3 bases, with 10 bases lying between them. CDR3 size: 15 residues. Germline CDR1 reads MDHEN; CDR2 reads SYDVKM.